Detailed here is one T cell receptor beta chain. Its antigen is unknown. The data belong to a study of shared clonotypes between healthy human individuals. Findings and caveats of the study: Shared clonotypes: 4.5% to 6.5% naive CD4, approximately 3.4% naive CD8, less than 2.5% memory CD4, more than 0.3% memory CD8. On the whole, naive subsets had larger estimated richness than memory subsets had.

The authors loaded about 0.2 ug DNA, about 30,000 T cell genomes, into sorted-subset replicate PCRs. Repertoires were generated with immunoSEQ multiplex PCR, while TCRdb's copy carries only in-frame clones and drops some. The data show 650,000 to 800,000 clones, around 70% seen once. In the CD4+ fraction, cells were divided into CD45RA+ naive and CD45RA-negative memory subsets. This clonotype originated in a young woman in good health. The sample taken for sequencing was memory CD4+ T cells sorted from blood. Subset in this sample: CD45RA-negative fraction.

CDR3 sequence reads: CASSPFTGTGVTEAFF. The DNA for the CDR3 is TGTGCCAGCTCACCATTTACTGGGACAGGGGTCACTGAAGCTTTCTTT. The chain links TRBV18 to TRBJ1-1, with TRBD1 matching 10 bases. Trimming took 2 bases from V and 4 from J; bases not matched to a gene: 7. The CDR3 length is 16 residues. In germline, CDR1 is KGHSH, CDR2 LQKENI. The full variable domain, with the rest looked up from reference TRBV18 and TRBJ1-1, is NAGVMQNPRHLVRRRGQEARLRCSPMKGHSHVYWYRQLPEEGLKFMVYLQKENIIDESGMPKERFSAEFPKEGPSILRIQQVVRGDSAAYFCASSPFTGTGVTEAFFGQGTRLTVV.